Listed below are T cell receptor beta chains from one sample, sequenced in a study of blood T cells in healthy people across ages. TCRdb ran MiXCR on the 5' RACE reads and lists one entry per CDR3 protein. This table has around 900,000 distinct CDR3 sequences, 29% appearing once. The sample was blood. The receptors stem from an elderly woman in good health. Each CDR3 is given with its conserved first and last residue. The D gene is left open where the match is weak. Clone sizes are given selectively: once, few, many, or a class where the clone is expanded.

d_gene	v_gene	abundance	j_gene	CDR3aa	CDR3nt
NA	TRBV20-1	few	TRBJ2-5	CSARVGTGQETQYF	TGCAGTGCTAGAGTTGGGACGGGGCAAGAGACCCAGTACTTC
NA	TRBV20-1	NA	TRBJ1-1	CSAQTSGGNTEAFF	TGCAGTGCCCAAACAAGTGGGGGAAACACTGAAGCTTTCTTT
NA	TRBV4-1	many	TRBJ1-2	CASSQDTGQSNYGYTF	TGCGCCAGCAGCCAAGATACGGGACAAAGTAACTATGGCTACACCTTC
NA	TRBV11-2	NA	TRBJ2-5	CANSLGPEQYF	TGTGCCAACAGCTTAGGGCCTGAGCAGTACTTC
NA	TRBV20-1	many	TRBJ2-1	CSARDTPYNEQFF	TGCAGTGCTAGAGACACCCCTTACAATGAGCAGTTCTTC
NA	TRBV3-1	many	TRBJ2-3	CASSQQTRLYF	TGTGCCAGCAGCCAGCAGACTAGGTTGTATTTT
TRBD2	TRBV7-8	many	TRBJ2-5	CASRGLAPETQYF	TGTGCCAGCAGGGGACTAGCGCCGGAGACCCAGTACTTC
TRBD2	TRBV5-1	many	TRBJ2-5	CASSLALAADGETQYF	TGCGCCAGCAGCTTGGCGCTAGCGGCTGACGGAGAGACCCAGTACTTC
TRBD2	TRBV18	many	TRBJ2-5	CASSPPGGLVETQYF	TGTGCCAGCTCACCACCAGGCGGACTAGTGGAGACCCAGTACTTC
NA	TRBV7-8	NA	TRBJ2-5	CASSLEQPGGETQYF	TGTGCCAGCAGCTTAGAACAACCAGGAGGGGAGACCCAGTACTTC
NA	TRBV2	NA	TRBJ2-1	CAKRGEIYSEQFF	TGTGCCAAGAGGGGAGAAATCTACAGTGAGCAGTTCTTC
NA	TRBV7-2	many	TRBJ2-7	CASSLYWQGVYEQYF	TGTGCCAGCAGCTTATATTGGCAAGGGGTGTACGAGCAGTACTTC
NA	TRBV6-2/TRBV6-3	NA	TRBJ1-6	CASSYSRETFLHF	TGTGCCAGCAGTTACTCACGTGAAACATTCCTCCACTTT
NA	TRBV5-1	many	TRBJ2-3	CASSLGQSVSTDTQYF	TGCGCCAGCAGCTTGGGTCAAAGTGTGAGCACAGATACGCAGTATTTT
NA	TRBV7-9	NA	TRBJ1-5	CASGLGGSNQPQHF	TGTGCCAGCGGTTTGGGGGGTAGCAATCAGCCCCAGCATTTT
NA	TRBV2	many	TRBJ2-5	CASGTGYQETQYF	TGTGCCAGCGGTACAGGATACCAAGAGACCCAGTACTTC
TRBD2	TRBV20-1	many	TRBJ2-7	CSARLAGYYEQYF	TGCAGTGCTAGACTAGCGGGATACTACGAGCAGTACTTC
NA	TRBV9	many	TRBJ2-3	CASKTSLSTDTQYF	TGTGCCAGCAAGACCAGCTTAAGCACAGATACGCAGTATTTT
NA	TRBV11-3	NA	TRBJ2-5	CVSSLAPGLQETQYF	TGTGTCAGCAGCTTAGCACCGGGACTCCAAGAGACCCAGTACTTC
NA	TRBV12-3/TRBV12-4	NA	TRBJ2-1	CASSLGGAGPEQFF	TGTGCCAGCAGTTTAGGAGGGGCGGGCCCCGAGCAGTTCTTC
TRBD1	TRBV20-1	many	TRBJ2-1	CSARITQGAYEQFF	TGCAGTGCGAGGATTACACAGGGGGCTTATGAGCAGTTCTTC
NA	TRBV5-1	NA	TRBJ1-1	CASSYGTQNTEAFF	TGCGCCAGCAGCTACGGGACTCAGAACACTGAAGCTTTCTTT
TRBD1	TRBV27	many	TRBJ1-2	CASSATGGPTYGYTF	TGTGCCAGCAGTGCCACAGGGGGCCCCACCTATGGCTACACCTTC
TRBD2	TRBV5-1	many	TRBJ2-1	CASSLGGAGGYNEQFF	TGCGCCAGCAGCTTGGGTGGGGCGGGGGGATACAATGAGCAGTTCTTC
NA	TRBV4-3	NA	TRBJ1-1	CASSQDPTLSAFF	TGCGCCAGCAGCCAAGATCCCACTCTCTCTGCTTTCTTT
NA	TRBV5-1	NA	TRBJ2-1	CASRGLLGTQEQFF	TGCGCCAGCAGAGGACTTTTGGGGACCCAGGAGCAGTTCTTC
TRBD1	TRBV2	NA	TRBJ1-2	CASSDIDRGGGYTF	TGTGCCAGCAGCGACATCGACAGGGGTGGTGGCTACACCTTC
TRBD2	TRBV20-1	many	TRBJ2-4	CSARPPWTSGELLAKNIQYF	TGCAGTGCTAGACCACCGTGGACTAGCGGGGAGCTCCTAGCCAAAAACATTCAGTACTTC
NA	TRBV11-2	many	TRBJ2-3	CASSTSGGGSTDTQYF	TGTGCCAGCAGCACCTCAGGGGGGGGGAGCACAGATACGCAGTATTTT
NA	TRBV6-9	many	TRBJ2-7	CATMGGSEQYF	TGTGCCACCATGGGTGGATCCGAGCAGTACTTC
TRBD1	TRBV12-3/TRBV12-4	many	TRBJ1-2	CASSFSGGSYGYTF	TGTGCCAGCAGTTTTTCAGGGGGCAGCTATGGCTACACCTTC
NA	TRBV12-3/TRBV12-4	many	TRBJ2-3	CASSLTASTDTQYF	TGTGCCAGCAGTCTGACGGCTAGCACAGATACGCAGTATTTT
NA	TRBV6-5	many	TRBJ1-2	CASRASTQANYGYTF	TGTGCCAGCAGGGCTTCAACACAGGCAAACTATGGCTACACCTTC
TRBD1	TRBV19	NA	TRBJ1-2	CASSEAGGYDYTF	TGTGCCAGTAGTGAGGCAGGGGGCTATGACTACACCTTC
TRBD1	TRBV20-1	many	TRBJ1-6	CSASPGTGDRSPLHF	TGCAGTGCTAGCCCTGGGACAGGGGATAGGTCACCCCTCCACTTT
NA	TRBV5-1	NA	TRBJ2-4	CASSFSRTTNIQYF	TGCGCCAGCAGCTTCTCCAGGACAACAAACATTCAGTACTTC
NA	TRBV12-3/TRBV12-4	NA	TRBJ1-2	CASSFFRVNYGYTF	TGTGCCAGCAGTTTTTTCAGGGTTAACTATGGCTACACCTTC
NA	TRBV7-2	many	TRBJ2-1	CASRSGFLGSGDNEQFF	TGTGCCAGCAGGTCGGGGTTCCTAGGCTCCGGGGACAATGAGCAGTTCTTC
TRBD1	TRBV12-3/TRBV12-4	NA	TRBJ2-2	CASSFRDRVDGELFF	TGTGCCAGCAGTTTCCGGGACAGGGTCGACGGGGAGCTGTTTTTT
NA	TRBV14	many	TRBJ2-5	CASSRGGAQLETQYF	TGTGCCAGCAGCCGGGGGGGGGCCCAACTGGAGACCCAGTACTTC
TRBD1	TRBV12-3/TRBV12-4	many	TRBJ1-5	CASSRTGTGSQPQHF	TGTGCCAGCAGTCGTACCGGGACAGGGTCTCAGCCCCAGCATTTT
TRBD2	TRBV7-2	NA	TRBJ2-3	CASSLSPSSGGRSDTQYF	TGTGCCAGCAGCTTAAGCCCCTCTAGCGGGGGCCGCTCAGATACGCAGTATTTT
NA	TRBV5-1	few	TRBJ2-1	CASSPPPNDEQFF	TGCGCCAGCAGCCCCCCGCCTAACGATGAGCAGTTCTTC
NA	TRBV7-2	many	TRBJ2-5	CASSFTGLYQETQYF	TGTGCCAGCAGCTTTACAGGGTTATACCAAGAGACCCAGTACTTC
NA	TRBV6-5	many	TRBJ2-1	CASSYKTGTAYNEQFF	TGTGCCAGCAGTTACAAAACCGGGACGGCCTACAATGAGCAGTTCTTC
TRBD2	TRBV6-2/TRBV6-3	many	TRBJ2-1	CASSYPAGGGYNEQFF	TGTGCCAGCAGTTACCCGGCGGGGGGGGGATACAATGAGCAGTTCTTC
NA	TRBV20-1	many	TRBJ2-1	CSARGGPSYNEQFF	TGCAGTGCAAGGGGCGGACCCTCCTACAATGAGCAGTTCTTC
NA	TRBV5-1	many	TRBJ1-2	CASSLVGGKYGYTF	TGCGCCAGCAGCTTGGTGGGGGGAAAATATGGCTACACCTTC
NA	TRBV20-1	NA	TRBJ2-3	CSASRAGGGTDTQYF	TGCAGTGCTAGTCGGGCCGGAGGAGGCACAGATACGCAGTATTTT
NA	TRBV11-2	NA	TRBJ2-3	CANSPRQGTDTQYF	TGTGCCAACAGCCCAAGACAGGGCACAGATACGCAGTATTTT
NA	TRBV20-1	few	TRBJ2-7	CSASWTLVTNEQYF	TGCAGTGCTAGTTGGACCCTCGTAACCAATGAGCAGTACTTC
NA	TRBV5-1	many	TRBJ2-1	CASSLDPGPEGEQFF	TGCGCCAGCAGCTTGGATCCGGGGCCGGAGGGTGAGCAGTTCTTC
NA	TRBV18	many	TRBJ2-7	CASSPSLNPYEQYF	TGTGCCAGCTCACCCAGCCTCAATCCCTACGAGCAGTACTTC
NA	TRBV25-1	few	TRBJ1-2	CASSDRNGVNYGYTF	TGTGCCAGCAGTGATCGTAATGGGGTTAACTATGGCTACACCTTC
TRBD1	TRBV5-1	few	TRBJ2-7	CATRGPDYEQYF	TGCGCCACCAGGGGGCCAGACTACGAGCAGTACTTC
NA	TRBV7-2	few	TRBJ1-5	CASSLEFDQPQHF	TGTGCCAGCAGCTTAGAATTTGATCAGCCCCAGCATTTT
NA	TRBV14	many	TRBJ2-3	CASSPSREVNTQYF	TGTGCCAGCAGCCCCAGCAGGGAAGTAAATACGCAGTATTTT
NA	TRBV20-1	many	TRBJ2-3	CSARDSQHASTDTQYF	TGCAGTGCTAGAGATTCTCAACACGCTAGCACAGATACGCAGTATTTT